The rows below give T cell receptor beta chains drawn from one sample of a study of beta chain features in type 1 diabetes. Libraries were prepared by immunoSEQ multiplex PCR; TCRdb keeps only in-frame clonotypes and omits some of them. The data hold 250,000 to 350,000 clones, with roughly an eighth observed a single time. Sequencing used naive CD4+ T cells from blood. Source of these receptors: a man younger than 45 with type 1 diabetes. The CDR3 runs from the conserved cysteine through the conserved F or W. The order of the fields is V gene, D gene, clone size, J gene, CDR3 DNA, CDR3 protein. A D gene is named only where the DNA matches it firmly. The size field is filled for only some rows; it gives once, few, many or a size class.

v_gene: TRBV6-5; d_gene: TRBD2; abundance: .; j_gene: TRBJ2-3; CDR3nt: TGTGCCAGCAGTTACACCCTAGCGGGAGGCACAGATACGCAGTATTTT; CDR3aa: CASSYTLAGGTDTQYF
v_gene: TRBV10-3; d_gene: .; abundance: few; j_gene: TRBJ2-3; CDR3nt: TGTGCCATCAGTGGACAGCCCACAGATACGCAGTATTTT; CDR3aa: CAISGQPTDTQYF
v_gene: TRBV21-1; d_gene: .; abundance: .; j_gene: TRBJ2-5; CDR3nt: TGTGCCAGCAGCCCCGGGTTACAAGAGACCCAGTACTTC; CDR3aa: CASSPGLQETQYF
v_gene: TRBV5-6; d_gene: TRBD1; abundance: .; j_gene: TRBJ2-5; CDR3nt: TGTGCCAGCAGCTTGCAGGGGGCAGAGACCCAGTACTTC; CDR3aa: CASSLQGAETQYF
v_gene: TRBV2; d_gene: TRBD1; abundance: few; j_gene: TRBJ2-5; CDR3nt: TGTGCCAGCAGCTTCGGGACAGGTTACGTTACCCAGTACTTC; CDR3aa: CASSFGTGYVTQYF
v_gene: TRBV11-2; d_gene: .; abundance: .; j_gene: TRBJ1-5; CDR3nt: TGTGCCAGCAGCTTGGATCGGAGGCAGCCCCAGCATTTT; CDR3aa: CASSLDRRQPQHF
v_gene: TRBV27; d_gene: .; abundance: few; j_gene: TRBJ2-7; CDR3nt: TGTGCCAGCAGTAACACCCGCGAGCAGTACTTC; CDR3aa: CASSNTREQYF
v_gene: TRBV7-2; d_gene: .; abundance: .; j_gene: TRBJ2-7; CDR3nt: TGTGCCAGCAGCTTAGACTTTCCTACCTACGAGCAGTACTTC; CDR3aa: CASSLDFPTYEQYF
v_gene: TRBV30; d_gene: .; abundance: few; j_gene: TRBJ2-7; CDR3nt: TGTGCCGGGATTGGCCCCTACGAGCAGTACTTC; CDR3aa: CAGIGPYEQYF
v_gene: TRBV15; d_gene: TRBD1; abundance: .; j_gene: TRBJ1-4; CDR3nt: TGTGCCACCAGTCCCTACAGGGGGCGGTATGAAAAACTGTTTTTT; CDR3aa: CATSPYRGRYEKLFF
v_gene: TRBV30; d_gene: .; abundance: .; j_gene: TRBJ2-7; CDR3nt: TGTGCCTGGAGTGTCGGGACCTACGAGCAGTACTTC; CDR3aa: CAWSVGTYEQYF
v_gene: TRBV28; d_gene: TRBD1; abundance: .; j_gene: TRBJ1-5; CDR3nt: TGTGCCAGCAGTTCGGGACAGCGCTATCAGCCCCAGCATTTT; CDR3aa: CASSSGQRYQPQHF
v_gene: TRBV5-1; d_gene: TRBD1; abundance: few; j_gene: TRBJ1-4; CDR3nt: TGCGCCAGCAGCCCGGGACAGGGGAATGAAAAACTGTTTTTT; CDR3aa: CASSPGQGNEKLFF
v_gene: TRBV11-2; d_gene: .; abundance: .; j_gene: TRBJ2-3; CDR3nt: TGTGCCAGCAGCTTCGGCCTTAGCGGATCCTCCACAGATACGCAGTATTTT; CDR3aa: CASSFGLSGSSTDTQYF
v_gene: TRBV4-3; d_gene: TRBD2; abundance: few; j_gene: TRBJ2-7; CDR3nt: TGCGCCAGCAGCCAAAACCCGGGACTAGCGTCCCACGAGCAGTACTTC; CDR3aa: CASSQNPGLASHEQYF
v_gene: TRBV7-3; d_gene: TRBD2; abundance: .; j_gene: TRBJ2-1; CDR3nt: TGTGCCAGCAGTCTTAGCGGGGGAGGATACAATGAGCAGTTCTTC; CDR3aa: CASSLSGGGYNEQFF
v_gene: TRBV6-6; d_gene: .; abundance: few; j_gene: TRBJ2-1; CDR3nt: TGTGCCAGCAGTTACTCGGTCCAGGCGAACAATGAGCAGTTCTTC; CDR3aa: CASSYSVQANNEQFF
v_gene: TRBV29-1; d_gene: TRBD2; abundance: .; j_gene: TRBJ2-1; CDR3nt: TGCAGCGTTGGTAATAGCGGGATCTACAATGAGCAGTTCTTC; CDR3aa: CSVGNSGIYNEQFF
v_gene: TRBV19; d_gene: TRBD2; abundance: few; j_gene: TRBJ2-7; CDR3nt: TGTGCCAGTAGTATAGAAACCGGGACTAGCGGGAGCAATCGGTACTTC; CDR3aa: CASSIETGTSGSNRYF
v_gene: TRBV11-2; d_gene: .; abundance: .; j_gene: TRBJ2-2; CDR3nt: TGTGCCAGCAACGAGAGAATGACAACGAACACCGGGGAGCTGTTTTTT; CDR3aa: CASNERMTTNTGELFF
v_gene: TRBV29-1; d_gene: TRBD1; abundance: few; j_gene: TRBJ2-1; CDR3nt: TGCAGCGTAACCCGGGACAGGGGCTACAATGAGCAGTTCTTC; CDR3aa: CSVTRDRGYNEQFF
v_gene: TRBV7-9; d_gene: .; abundance: .; j_gene: TRBJ2-7; CDR3nt: TGTGCCAGCATCTACAGGCAGGAGCTCTGGGTTCGGTACGAGCAGTACTTC; CDR3aa: CASIYRQELWVRYEQYF
v_gene: TRBV28; d_gene: TRBD1; abundance: .; j_gene: TRBJ2-5; CDR3nt: TGTGCCAGCAGCCCGGGACAGCAAGAGACCCAGTACTTC; CDR3aa: CASSPGQQETQYF
v_gene: TRBV5-1; d_gene: TRBD1; abundance: few; j_gene: TRBJ2-7; CDR3nt: TGCGCCAGCAGCTTGGGACAGGGGGAAGTCGAGCAGTACTTC; CDR3aa: CASSLGQGEVEQYF
v_gene: TRBV19; d_gene: .; abundance: .; j_gene: TRBJ2-7; CDR3nt: TGTGCCAGTAGTGTCGCCGACTTGACCTTCTCCTACGAGCAGTACTTC; CDR3aa: CASSVADLTFSYEQYF
v_gene: TRBV11-2; d_gene: TRBD2; abundance: .; j_gene: TRBJ2-3; CDR3nt: TGTGCCAGCTCCTACGGGGACCTAGCGGGAGCAGATACGCAGTATTTT; CDR3aa: CASSYGDLAGADTQYF
v_gene: TRBV9; d_gene: .; abundance: .; j_gene: TRBJ2-2; CDR3nt: TGTGCCAGCAGCCCCACTTCCCAAAACACCGGGGAGCTGTTTTTT; CDR3aa: CASSPTSQNTGELFF
v_gene: TRBV9; d_gene: .; abundance: .; j_gene: TRBJ1-2; CDR3nt: TGTGCCAGCAGCACCGGGACACCCAAAAACTATGGCTACACCTTC; CDR3aa: CASSTGTPKNYGYTF
v_gene: TRBV7-9; d_gene: .; abundance: .; j_gene: TRBJ1-4; CDR3nt: TGTGCCAGCACCAAAACGGGTAACGAAAAACTGTTTTTT; CDR3aa: CASTKTGNEKLFF
v_gene: TRBV27; d_gene: TRBD2; abundance: .; j_gene: TRBJ2-2; CDR3nt: TGTGCCAGCAGTCTAGCCCCCGGGACTAGTCGCACCGGGGAGCTGTTTTTT; CDR3aa: CASSLAPGTSRTGELFF
v_gene: TRBV5-1; d_gene: TRBD2; abundance: few; j_gene: TRBJ2-3; CDR3nt: TGCGCCAGCAGTAGCGGGAGGGGAGATACGCAGTATTTT; CDR3aa: CASSSGRGDTQYF
v_gene: TRBV7-3; d_gene: TRBD1; abundance: few; j_gene: TRBJ1-1; CDR3nt: TGTGCCAGCAGCTTATCCGGGACAGAGAACACTGAAGCTTTCTTT; CDR3aa: CASSLSGTENTEAFF
v_gene: TRBV7-2; d_gene: TRBD2; abundance: .; j_gene: TRBJ2-5; CDR3nt: TGTGCCAGCAGCTCTAGCGGGGGCAACTTGCAAGAGACCCAGTACTTC; CDR3aa: CASSSSGGNLQETQYF
v_gene: TRBV4-3; d_gene: .; abundance: few; j_gene: TRBJ2-1; CDR3nt: TGCGCCAGCAGCCAAGATATCCCCTCGGACTATCCGGGGTTCTTC; CDR3aa: CASSQDIPSDYPGFF
v_gene: TRBV11-1; d_gene: TRBD2; abundance: .; j_gene: TRBJ2-7; CDR3nt: TGTGCCAGCAGCCCGAGGACTAGCGGGAGCTACGAGCAGTACTTC; CDR3aa: CASSPRTSGSYEQYF
v_gene: TRBV9; d_gene: .; abundance: few; j_gene: TRBJ2-7; CDR3nt: TGTGCCAGCAGCGTAGGAGGCGAGACTAGAGCCGAGCAGTACTTC; CDR3aa: CASSVGGETRAEQYF
v_gene: TRBV29-1; d_gene: TRBD2; abundance: few; j_gene: TRBJ2-7; CDR3nt: TGCAGCGTTGAAGAACGAGCGGGAGGGATTTACGAGCAGTACTTC; CDR3aa: CSVEERAGGIYEQYF
v_gene: TRBV28; d_gene: .; abundance: few; j_gene: TRBJ1-1; CDR3nt: TGTGCCAGCAGTTTTAGTGTCAGGGAAGAAGCTTTCTTT; CDR3aa: CASSFSVREEAFF
v_gene: TRBV25-1; d_gene: .; abundance: few; j_gene: TRBJ1-1; CDR3nt: TGTGCCAGCAGTGCGTCCGTTGAAGCTTTCTTT; CDR3aa: CASSASVEAFF
v_gene: TRBV2; d_gene: TRBD1; abundance: .; j_gene: TRBJ2-1; CDR3nt: TGTGCCAGCAGTGTACAAGGACAGGGCGACGAGCAGTTCTTC; CDR3aa: CASSVQGQGDEQFF
v_gene: TRBV5-4; d_gene: TRBD1; abundance: .; j_gene: TRBJ2-1; CDR3nt: TGTGCCAGCAGCGTACAGGGGGCCACCTACAATGAGCAGTTCTTC; CDR3aa: CASSVQGATYNEQFF
v_gene: TRBV5-4; d_gene: TRBD2; abundance: few; j_gene: TRBJ2-5; CDR3nt: TGTGCCAGCAGCAAGACTAGCGGGAGTGGGGGTGAGACCCAGTACTTC; CDR3aa: CASSKTSGSGGETQYF